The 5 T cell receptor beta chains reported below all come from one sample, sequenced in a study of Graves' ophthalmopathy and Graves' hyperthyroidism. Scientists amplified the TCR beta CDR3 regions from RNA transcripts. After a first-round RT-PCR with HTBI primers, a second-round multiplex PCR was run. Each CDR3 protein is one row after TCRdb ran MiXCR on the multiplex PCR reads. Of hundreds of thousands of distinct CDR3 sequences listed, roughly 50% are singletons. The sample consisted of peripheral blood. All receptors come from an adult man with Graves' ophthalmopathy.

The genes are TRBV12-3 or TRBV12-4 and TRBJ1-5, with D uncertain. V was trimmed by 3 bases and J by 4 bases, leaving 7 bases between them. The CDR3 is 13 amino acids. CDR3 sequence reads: CASSFATNQPQHF. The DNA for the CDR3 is TGTGCCAGCAGTTTCGCAACGAATCAGCCCCAGCATTTT.

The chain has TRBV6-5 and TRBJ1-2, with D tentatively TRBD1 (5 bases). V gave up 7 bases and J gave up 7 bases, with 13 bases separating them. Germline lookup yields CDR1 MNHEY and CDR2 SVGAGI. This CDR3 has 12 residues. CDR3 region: CASNPGTGGYTF. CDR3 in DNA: TGTGCCAGCAATCCCGGGACGGGTGGCTACACCTTC.

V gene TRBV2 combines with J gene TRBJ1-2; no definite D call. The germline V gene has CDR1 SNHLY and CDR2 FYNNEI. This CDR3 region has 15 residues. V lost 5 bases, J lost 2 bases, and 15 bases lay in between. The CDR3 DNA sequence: TGTGCCAGCAGTAGCAACAGCTTACTAAACTATGGCTACACCTTC. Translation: CASSSNSLLNYGYTF.

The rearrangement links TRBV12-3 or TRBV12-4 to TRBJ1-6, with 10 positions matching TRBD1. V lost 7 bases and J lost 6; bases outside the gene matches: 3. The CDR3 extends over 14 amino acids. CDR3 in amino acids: CASTRTGGNSPLHF. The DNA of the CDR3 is TGTGCCAGCACCCGGACAGGGGGTAATTCACCCCTCCACTTT.

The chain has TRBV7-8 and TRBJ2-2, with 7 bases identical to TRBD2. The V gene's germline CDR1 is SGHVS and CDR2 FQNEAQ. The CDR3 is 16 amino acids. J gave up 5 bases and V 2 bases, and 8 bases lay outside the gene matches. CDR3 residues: CASSLKGREGTGELFF. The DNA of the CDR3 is TGTGCCAGCAGCTTAAAAGGGAGGGAGGGAACCGGGGAGCTGTTTTTT.